This passage covers 23 T cell receptor beta chains from one sample sequenced in a study of blood T cell repertoires in COVID-19. Only in-frame clones appear in the TCRdb table, and some are missing; sequencing was by immunoSEQ multiplex PCR. The repertoire holds 270,000 or so clones, around 88% seen once, with more than 1% in the top ten. Sample: PBMCs or T cells enriched from blood (not recorded which). The receptors stem from a woman aged 40 to 55 with acute COVID-19.

The chain is built from TRBV11-2 and TRBJ2-7; the D gene is possibly TRBD2 (6 bases). Germline V gene lookup returns CDR1 SGHAT and CDR2 FQNNGV. V was trimmed by 3 bases and J by 0 bases, leaving 12 bases between them. The CDR3 contains 15 residues. The CDR3 is CASSFMLAYSYEQYF. For the CDR3, the DNA is TGTGCCAGCAGCTTTATGCTAGCGTACTCCTACGAGCAGTACTTC.

V usage is TRBV24-1 and J usage is TRBJ2-5; the match to TRBD2 covers 7 bases. This CDR3 comprises 14 residues. The germline CDR1 and CDR2 sequences are KGHDR and SFDVKD. Trimming cost V 10 bases and J 4 bases; bases outside gene matches: 11. CDR3 protein: CATEARTGGETQYF. DNA of the CDR3: TGTGCCACGGAAGCCCGTACGGGGGGAGAGACCCAGTACTTC.

The chain recombines TRBV28 with TRBJ1-1; 8 nucleotides line up with TRBD1. The germline V gene has CDR1 MDHEN and CDR2 SYDVKM. Trimming removed 6 bases from V and 3 bases from J; junction bases left unmatched: 15. There are 17 residues in the CDR3. The CDR3 bases are TGTGCCAGCAGCGATGACAGGGGTTTTCGGATAGACACTGAAGCTTTCTTT. Its translation: CASSDDRGFRIDTEAFF.

The count of this clone is one. CDR3 in DNA: TGTGCCAGCAGCCCCGGACAGGGGTGGAACGAGCAGTACTTC. This encodes CASSPGQGWNEQYF. V and J are TRBV11-3 and TRBJ2-7; 9 bases map to TRBD1. J lost 5 bases, V lost 5 bases, and 7 bases had no gene match. Germline CDR1 SGHNT, CDR2 YENEEA. This CDR3 is 14 amino acids long.

V gene TRBV3-1 (or the pseudogene TRBV3-2) combines with J gene TRBJ2-5; TRBD1 matches 10 bases. Germline values: CDR1 LGHDT, CDR2 YNNKEL (reference sequence). This CDR3 has 12 amino acids. J lost 14 bases, V lost 4 bases, and 7 bases had no gene match. The CDR3, as DNA: TGTGCCAGCAGCCTCAGGGACAGGGGTCTATACTTC. It yields the protein CASSLRDRGLYF.

This chain links TRBV15 with TRBJ2-2, with 7 bases matching TRBD1. V shed 1 base, J shed 5 bases, and the junction held 7 bases outside the gene matches. The CDR3 loop spans 16 amino acids. Germline assignment: CDR1 LNHNV and CDR2 YYDKDF (reference sequence). The CDR3 region has the DNA TGTGCCACCAGCAGAGGGAATAGCAGGGGGACCGGGGAGCTGTTTTTT. This codes for CATSRGNSRGTGELFF.

This chain links TRBV9 with TRBJ2-1, with a weak D call TRBD1 (6 bases). The CDR3 spans 15 residues. Germline CDR1 is SGDLS and CDR2 is YYNGEE. V lost 2 bases and J 2 bases, leaving 11 bases between the germline ends. The chain's CDR3 is CASSVQGGPYNEQFF. As DNA, the CDR3 is TGTGCCAGCAGCGTTCAAGGGGGTCCCTACAATGAGCAGTTCTTC.

This clone has only one observation. V gene TRBV11-2 combines with J gene TRBJ2-7; 7 bases are a match to TRBD1. CDR1 SGHAT and CDR2 FQNNGV come from the germline V gene. The CDR3 contains 16 residues. The junction had 11 bases not matched to a gene; V was cut back by 1 base and J by 5 bases. In nucleotides, the CDR3 is TGTGCCAGCAGCTTAGGATGGGGGACAGTTAAGGACGAGCAGTACTTC. Protein: CASSLGWGTVKDEQYF.

This rearrangement joins TRBV10-3 to TRBJ2-5, with D perhaps TRBD1 (6 bases). The CDR3 contains 15 residues. CDR1 is ENHRY and CDR2 is SYGVKD in the germline V gene. V dropped 8 bases and J dropped 1 base, with 17 bases sitting between them. CDR3 sequence (DNA): TGTGCCATCCGTGCGTCCGGACAGACCCAAGAGACCCAGTACTTC. Translated: CAIRASGQTQETQYF.

CDR3 DNA sequence: TGTGCCAGCAGCTTCAGTTCCTCTGGAAACACCATATATTTT. Its translation is CASSFSSSGNTIYF. The J gene is TRBJ1-3, the V gene TRBV11-2, with D unclear. Germline V CDR1 and CDR2: SGHAT, FQNNGV. There are 14 residues in the CDR3. Trimming pared 3 bases from V and 0 bases from J, leaving 6 bases between.

The rearrangement links TRBV7-8 to TRBJ1-5; TRBD1 matches at 7 bases. This CDR3 has 16 residues. V was clipped by 5 bases and J by 0 bases; unmatched bases: 7. Germline CDR1 SGHVS, CDR2 FQNEAQ. The CDR3 protein is CASSARQGNSNQPQHF. The CDR3, as DNA: TGTGCCAGCAGCGCAAGACAGGGAAATAGCAATCAGCCCCAGCATTTT.

The V gene is TRBV2, the J gene TRBJ2-7; perhaps TRBD2 as D (6 bases). Per germline, CDR1 SNHLY and CDR2 FYNNEI. CDR3 length equals 16 residues. The germline V and J ends were trimmed by 8 bases and 9 bases, with 29 bases remaining between them. In nucleotides, the CDR3 is TGTGCCAGCGTCACCCGGCGAGAGGAGGGGCTCACGGGGCAGTACGTC. This codes for CASVTRREEGLTGQYV.

The genes are TRBV5-1 and TRBJ2-7; 11 bases are shared with TRBD1. The CDR3 spans 14 residues. Losses at the gene ends were 4 bases for V and 4 bases for J; bases not matched to a gene: 4. CDR1 and CDR2 (germline): SGHRS, YFSETQ. The CDR3 sequence: CASSPGQGVYEQYF. CDR3 coding DNA: TGCGCCAGCAGCCCGGGACAGGGGGTGTACGAGCAGTACTTC.

V is TRBV28 and J is TRBJ2-1; 7 bases match TRBD2. The V gene end was trimmed by 6 bases and the J gene end by 6 bases; junction bases not matched to a gene: 17. This CDR3 region has 17 residues. Germline V gives CDR1 MDHEN, CDR2 SYDVKM. The CDR3, as DNA: TGTGCCAGCAGGATAAAATGGGAGGGGCTTCGGTCCAATGAGCAGTTCTTC. The encoded protein is CASRIKWEGLRSNEQFF.

J is TRBJ2-6 and V is TRBV9, with D possibly being TRBD1 (5 bases). Per germline, CDR1 SGDLS and CDR2 YYNGEE. The CDR3 sequence is 19 residues long. V dropped 4 bases and J dropped 0 bases, with 20 bases sitting between them. The chain's CDR3 is CASSSYGWKGASGANVLTF. The CDR3 DNA follows: TGTGCCAGCAGCTCGTACGGTTGGAAAGGGGCCTCTGGGGCCAACGTCCTGACTTTC. The full variable domain, with the rest looked up from reference TRBV9 and TRBJ2-6, is DSGVTQTPKHLITATGQRVTLRCSPRSGDLSVYWYQQSLDQGLQFLIQYYNGEERAKGNILERFSAQQFPDLHSELNLSSLELGDSALYFCASSSYGWKGASGANVLTFGAGSRLTVL.

The chain carries TRBV24-1 and TRBJ2-3; 8 bases are shared with TRBD1. Trimming at V came to 2 bases and at J to 6 bases, leaving 6 bases not matched to a gene. The CDR3 covers 15 residues. Looked up from germline, CDR1 is KGHDR and CDR2 is SFDVKD. The CDR3 here is CATSDSPDRADTQYF. The CDR3 DNA reads as TGTGCCACCAGTGATTCGCCGGACAGGGCGGATACGCAGTATTTT.

This clone was seen a single time. CDR3 DNA sequence: TGTGCCAGCTCAAGGGTGGATAGCGGCTTGGGTGAGCAGTTCTTC. This sequence encodes CASSRVDSGLGEQFF. J is TRBJ2-1 and V is TRBV18; a possible D gene is TRBD2 (6 bases). V was cut by 5 bases and J by 9 bases, with 20 bases left in between. From germline, CDR1 is KGHSH and CDR2 LQKENI. The CDR3 is made up of 15 amino acids.

V and J are TRBV24-1 and TRBJ2-1; 9 nucleotides align to TRBD1. Germline V gives CDR1 KGHDR, CDR2 SFDVKD. The CDR3 extends over 15 amino acids. Trimming removed 5 bases from V and 4 bases from J; junction bases left unmatched: 5. The chain's CDR3 is CATSGGTGNYNEQFF. DNA of the CDR3: TGTGCCACCAGTGGCGGGACAGGGAATTACAATGAGCAGTTCTTC.

This clone was counted only a few times. The CDR3 coding sequence is TGTGCCAGCAGCCTTAGCGGGTGGTACGAGCAGTACGTC. It codes for CASSLSGWYEQYV. The gene calls are TRBV7-2 and TRBJ2-7; 7 bases map to TRBD2. After removal of 5 bases from V and 4 bases from J, the junction contained 5 bases not matched to a gene. The V gene's germline CDR1 is SGHTA and CDR2 FQGNSA. The CDR3 length is 13 residues.

The rearrangement joins TRBV5-1 to TRBJ2-7, with 7 bases aligning to TRBD1. Losses at the gene ends were 3 bases for V and 5 bases for J; bases not matched to a gene: 8. Germline V gene lookup returns CDR1 SGHRS and CDR2 YFSETQ. The CDR3 is made up of 14 amino acids. The CDR3 loop is CASSSTGYLHEQYV. CDR3 in DNA: TGCGCCAGCAGCTCGACAGGGTACTTGCACGAGCAGTACGTC.

The V and J genes are TRBV27 and TRBJ1-1; TRBD1 is a possible D gene (6 bases). Trimming cost V 3 bases and J 3 bases, with 17 bases left between them. CDR3 length equals 16 residues. Germline CDR1 reads MNHEY; CDR2 reads SMNVEV (reference sequence). The DNA for the CDR3 is TGTGCCAGCAGTTTGGAGCCACAGGGCTTAGACACTGAAGCTTTCTTT. It is translated as CASSLEPQGLDTEAFF.

The table lists this clone with a count of one. V gene TRBV6-1 combines with J gene TRBJ1-2, with unresolved D. The CDR3 runs to 14 residues. V lost 0 bases to trimming and J lost 0 bases, with 5 bases between them. The germline V gene has CDR1 MNHNS and CDR2 SASEGT. CDR3 nucleotides: TGTGCCAGCAGTGAAGCTCCATCTAACTATGGCTACACCTTC. Protein sequence: CASSEAPSNYGYTF.

This clone occurred once. The chain joins TRBV5-1 to TRBJ1-2; 7 nucleotides align to TRBD1. The J segment lost 8 bases and the V segment lost 0 bases, leaving 10 bases of the junction unmatched. CDR1 and CDR2 (germline): SGHRS, YFSETQ. The CDR3 length is 15 residues. CDR3 DNA: TGCGCCAGCAGCTTGGGGGTTGAAGGGGGCATAGGCTACACCTTC. Translating gives CASSLGVEGGIGYTF.